This TCR beta chain was identified in a study of cytomegalovirus exposure and HLA in healthy donors. Donors were nominally healthy when sampled, though unrecorded immune exposures were likely. The CDR3 is 14 amino acids. CDR1 and CDR2 (germline): MDHEN, SYDVKM. V shed 8 bases, J shed 2 bases, and the junction held 5 bases outside the gene matches. It was with 60 Vbeta and 13 Jbeta primers that the PCR ran. The assay was immunoSEQ multiplex PCR, and TCRdb's table has in-frame clones only and misses some. The table includes 70,000 to 90,000 clones, 65% to 70% detected once. This sequence joins TRBV28 and TRBJ1-5; TRBD1 aligns across 8 bases. The clonotype comes from a man aged 35 to 55 in good health and CMV-seropositive. The source material was PBMCs. CDR3 DNA: TGTGCCAGCTATGGACAGGGAGGCAATCAGCCCCAGCATTTT. This codes for CASYGQGGNQPQHF. Using reference TRBV28 and TRBJ1-5 for the parts outside the CDR3, the full variable domain is DVKVTQSSRYLVKRTGEKVFLECVQDMDHENMFWYRQDPGLGLRLIYFSYDVKMKEKGDIPEGYSVSREKKERFSLILESASTNQTSMYLCASYGQGGNQPQHFGDGTRLSIL.